This TCR beta chain appears in the sequencing data of a study of CD8+ T cells in alopecia areata. Study-level information: In an open-label trial, patients got 5 to 10 mg tofacitinib twice daily. Patients in the study were on tofacitinib for 6 to 18 months, then off it for 6 months. General study points: More clonal than normal scalp was lesional scalp, particularly alopecia totalis/universalis.

RNA extraction was followed by reverse transcription into cDNA, which acted as the sequencing template. Clones were sequenced by immunoSEQ multiplex PCR, and TCRdb holds only the in-frame ones, with some missing. Of under 70,000 clones listed, approximately 96% were seen once; the top ten hold 20% to 30%. In alopecia areata patients, both lesional scalp punch biopsies and peripheral blood were collected. This clone was recorded only once. What it binds is not known. CDR3 length: 13 amino acids. Germline values: CDR1 GTSNPN, CDR2 SVGIG (reference sequence). Trimming removed 0 bases from V and 0 bases from J, with 5 bases in between.

The chain is built from TRBV30 and TRBJ1-1; the D is unclear. The TCR comes from a human donor with alopecia areata. The sequencing used CD8+ T cells sorted from blood, collected at week 0. CDR3 in amino acids: CAWSVALNTEAFF. The CDR3, as DNA: TGTGCCTGGAGTGTAGCTTTGAACACTGAAGCTTTCTTT.